This TCR beta chain was sequenced for a study of blood T cell repertoires in COVID-19. Background on the study: The origin of the acute and convalescent COVID-19 samples was the United States, Italy and Spain.

In the source study's methods: Amplification of reference gene primers provided the estimated nucleated cell counts. TCRdb's table, derived via immunoSEQ multiplex PCR, lists solely in-frame clones and lacks some. V, J and clone size were drawn from that table, and D and trimming were deduced from the DNA. The sample includes 200,000 to 300,000 clones, 80% to 95% of them seen just once. Germline V lookup: CDR1 SGHRS, CDR2 YFSETQ. The V segment lost 4 bases and the J segment 8 bases; nucleotides outside the gene matches: 7. CDR3 length equals 15 residues. The sequenced sample consisted of peripheral blood. This receptor was obtained from a man in his thirties or forties with COVID-19, enrolled during active disease. V is TRBV5-1 and J is TRBJ2-1, with 12 bases that match TRBD1. CDR3 in DNA: TGCGCCAGCAGCGTGGGACAGGGGGCTGTGGATGAGCAGTTCTTC. Its protein product is CASSVGQGAVDEQFF.